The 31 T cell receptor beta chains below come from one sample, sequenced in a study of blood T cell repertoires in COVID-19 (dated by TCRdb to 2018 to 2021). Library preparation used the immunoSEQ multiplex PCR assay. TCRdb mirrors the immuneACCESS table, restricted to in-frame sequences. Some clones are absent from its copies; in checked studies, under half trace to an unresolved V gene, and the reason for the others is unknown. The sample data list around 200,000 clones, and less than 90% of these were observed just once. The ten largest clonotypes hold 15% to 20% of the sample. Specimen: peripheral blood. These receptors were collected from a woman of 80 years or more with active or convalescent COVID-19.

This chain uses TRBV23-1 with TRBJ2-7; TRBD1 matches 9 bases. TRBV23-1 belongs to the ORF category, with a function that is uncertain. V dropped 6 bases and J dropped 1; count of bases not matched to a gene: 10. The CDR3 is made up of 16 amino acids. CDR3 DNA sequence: TGCGCCAGCAGGCCCTGGGGGACAGGGCCGTCCTACGAGCAGTACTTC. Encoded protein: CASRPWGTGPSYEQYF.

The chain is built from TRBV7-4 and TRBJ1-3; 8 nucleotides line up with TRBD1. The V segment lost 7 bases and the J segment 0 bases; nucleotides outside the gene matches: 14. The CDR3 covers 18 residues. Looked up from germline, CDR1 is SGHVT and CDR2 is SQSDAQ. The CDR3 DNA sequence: TGTGCCAGCACCCTTAGAGCCCTGGACAGGGCCTCTGGAAACACCATATATTTT. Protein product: CASTLRALDRASGNTIYF.

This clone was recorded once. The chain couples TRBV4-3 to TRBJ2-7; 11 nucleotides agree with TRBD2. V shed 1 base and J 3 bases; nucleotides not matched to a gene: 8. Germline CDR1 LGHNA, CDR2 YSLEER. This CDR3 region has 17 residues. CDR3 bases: TGCGCCAGCAGCCAAGGTGCTGGACTAGCGGGTTTCTACGAGCAGTACTTC. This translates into CASSQGAGLAGFYEQYF.

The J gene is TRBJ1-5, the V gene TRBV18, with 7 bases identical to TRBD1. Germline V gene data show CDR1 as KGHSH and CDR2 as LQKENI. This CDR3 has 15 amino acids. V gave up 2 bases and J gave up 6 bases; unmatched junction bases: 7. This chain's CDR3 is CASSPGTVGGQPQHF. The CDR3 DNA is TGTGCCAGCTCACCAGGGACAGTAGGGGGTCAGCCCCAGCATTTT.

The CDR3 reads CASSAVGGTEAFF. DNA of the CDR3: TGTGCCAGCAGCGCGGTAGGAGGAACTGAAGCTTTCTTT. The V call is TRBV11-3, the J call TRBJ1-1, with unresolved D. The V end lost 5 bases, the J end lost 5 bases, and 12 bases lay between the germline ends. The CDR3 sequence is 13 residues long. Germline values: CDR1 SGHNT, CDR2 YENEEA. Combining the CDR3 with reference TRBV11-3 and TRBJ1-1 gives the whole variable domain EAGVVQSPRYKIIEKKQPVAFWCNPISGHNTLYWYLQNLGQGPELLIRYENEEAVDDSQLPKDRFSAERLKGVDSTLKIQPAELGDSAVYLCASSAVGGTEAFFGQGTRLTVV.

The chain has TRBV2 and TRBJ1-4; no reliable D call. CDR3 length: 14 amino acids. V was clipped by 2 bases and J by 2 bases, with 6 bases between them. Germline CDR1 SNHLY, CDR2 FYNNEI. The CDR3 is CASSELPTNEKLFF. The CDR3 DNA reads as TGTGCCAGCAGTGAACTCCCTACTAATGAAAAACTGTTTTTT.

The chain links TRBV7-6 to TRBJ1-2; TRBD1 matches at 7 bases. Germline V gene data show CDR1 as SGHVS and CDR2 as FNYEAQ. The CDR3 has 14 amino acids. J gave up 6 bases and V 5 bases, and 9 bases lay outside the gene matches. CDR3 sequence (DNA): TGTGCCAGCAGCCTCCGAGAGGGGGCCCATGGCTACACCTTC. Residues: CASSLREGAHGYTF.

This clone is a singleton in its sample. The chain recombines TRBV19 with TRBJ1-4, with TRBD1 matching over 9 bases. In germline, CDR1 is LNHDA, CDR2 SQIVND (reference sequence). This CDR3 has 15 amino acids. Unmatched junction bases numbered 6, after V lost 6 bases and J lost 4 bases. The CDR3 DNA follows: TGTGCCAGTAGGACCCGACAGGGGGATAATGAAAAACTGTTTTTT. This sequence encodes CASRTRQGDNEKLFF. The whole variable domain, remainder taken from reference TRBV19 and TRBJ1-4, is DGGITQSPKYLFRKEGQNVTLSCEQNLNHDAMYWYRQDPGQGLRLIYYSQIVNDFQKGDIAEGYSVSREKKESFPLTVTSAQKNPTAFYLCASRTRQGDNEKLFFGSGTQLSVL.

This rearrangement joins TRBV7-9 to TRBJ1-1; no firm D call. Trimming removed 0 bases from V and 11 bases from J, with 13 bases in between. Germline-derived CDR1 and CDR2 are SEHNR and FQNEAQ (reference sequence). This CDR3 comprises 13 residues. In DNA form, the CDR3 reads TGTGCCAGCAGCTTAGCGCCCGGGGTCGCGGCTTTCTTT. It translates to CASSLAPGVAAFF.

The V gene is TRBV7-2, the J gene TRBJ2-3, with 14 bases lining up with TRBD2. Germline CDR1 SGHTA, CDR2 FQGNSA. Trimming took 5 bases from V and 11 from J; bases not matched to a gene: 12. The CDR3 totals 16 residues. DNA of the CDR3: TGTGCCAGCAGCGGTCCGGGACTAGCGGGGGCCCAGGGGCAGTATTTT. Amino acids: CASSGPGLAGAQGQYF. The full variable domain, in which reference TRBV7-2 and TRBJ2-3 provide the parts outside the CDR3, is GAGVSQSPSNKVTEKGKDVELRCDPISGHTALYWYRQSLGQGLEFLIYFQGNSAPDKSGLPSDRFSAERTGGSVSTLTIQRTQQEDSAVYLCASSGPGLAGAQGQYFGPGTRLTVL.

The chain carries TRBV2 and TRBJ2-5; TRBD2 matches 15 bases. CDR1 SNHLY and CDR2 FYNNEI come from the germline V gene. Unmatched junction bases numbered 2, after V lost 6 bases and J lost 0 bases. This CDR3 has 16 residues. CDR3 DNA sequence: TGTGCCAGCAGCGGGACTAGCGGGGGGTACCAAGAGACCCAGTACTTC. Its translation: CASSGTSGGYQETQYF.

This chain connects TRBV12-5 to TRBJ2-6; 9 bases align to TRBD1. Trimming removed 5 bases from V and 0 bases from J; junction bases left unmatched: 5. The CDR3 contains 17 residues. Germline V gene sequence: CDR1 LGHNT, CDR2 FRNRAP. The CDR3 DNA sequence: TGTGCTAGTGGTCCGGGACAGGGAACCTCTGGGGCCAACGTCCTGACTTTC. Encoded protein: CASGPGQGTSGANVLTF.

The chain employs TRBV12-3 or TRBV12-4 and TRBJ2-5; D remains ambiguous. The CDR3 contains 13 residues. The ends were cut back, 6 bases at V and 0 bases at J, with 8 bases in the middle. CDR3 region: CASRPEYQETQYF. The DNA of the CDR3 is TGTGCCAGCAGACCGGAGTACCAAGAGACCCAGTACTTC.

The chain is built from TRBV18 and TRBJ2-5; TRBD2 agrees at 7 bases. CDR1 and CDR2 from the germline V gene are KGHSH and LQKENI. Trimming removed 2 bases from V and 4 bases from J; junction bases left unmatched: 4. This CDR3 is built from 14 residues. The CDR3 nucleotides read TGTGCCAGCTCACCATGGAGGGAGGGAGAGACCCAGTACTTC. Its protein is CASSPWREGETQYF.

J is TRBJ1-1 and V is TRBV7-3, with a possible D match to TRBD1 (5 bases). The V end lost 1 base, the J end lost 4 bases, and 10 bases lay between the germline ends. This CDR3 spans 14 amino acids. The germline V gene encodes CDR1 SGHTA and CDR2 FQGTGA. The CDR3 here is CASSLIGRGTEAFF. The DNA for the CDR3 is TGTGCCAGCAGCTTAATAGGGAGGGGCACTGAAGCTTTCTTT.

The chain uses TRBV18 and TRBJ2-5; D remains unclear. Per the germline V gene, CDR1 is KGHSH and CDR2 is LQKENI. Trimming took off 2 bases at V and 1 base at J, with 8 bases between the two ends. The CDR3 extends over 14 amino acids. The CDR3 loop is CASSPVASQETQYF. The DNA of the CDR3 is TGTGCCAGCTCACCAGTGGCATCCCAAGAGACCCAGTACTTC.

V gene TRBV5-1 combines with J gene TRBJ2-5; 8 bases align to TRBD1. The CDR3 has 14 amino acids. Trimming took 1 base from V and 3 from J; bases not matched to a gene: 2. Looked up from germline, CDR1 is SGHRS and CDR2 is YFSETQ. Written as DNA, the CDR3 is TGCGCCAGCAGCTTGTTGACAGGGGAAGAGACCCAGTACTTC. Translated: CASSLLTGEETQYF.

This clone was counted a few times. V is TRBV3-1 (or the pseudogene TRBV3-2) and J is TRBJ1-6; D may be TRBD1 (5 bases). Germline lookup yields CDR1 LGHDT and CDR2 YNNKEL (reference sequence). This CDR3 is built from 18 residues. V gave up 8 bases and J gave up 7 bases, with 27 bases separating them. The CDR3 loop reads CASSPTMAGRVGNSPLHF. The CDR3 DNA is TGTGCCAGCTCTCCTACGATGGCAGGGAGGGTAGGAAATTCACCCCTCCACTTT.

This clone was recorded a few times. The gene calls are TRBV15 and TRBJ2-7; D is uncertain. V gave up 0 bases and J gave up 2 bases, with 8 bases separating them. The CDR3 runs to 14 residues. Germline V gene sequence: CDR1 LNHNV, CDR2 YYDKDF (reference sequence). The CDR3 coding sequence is TGTGCCACCAGCAGAGAGGCGGTCCCCTACGAGCAGTACTTC. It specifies CATSREAVPYEQYF.

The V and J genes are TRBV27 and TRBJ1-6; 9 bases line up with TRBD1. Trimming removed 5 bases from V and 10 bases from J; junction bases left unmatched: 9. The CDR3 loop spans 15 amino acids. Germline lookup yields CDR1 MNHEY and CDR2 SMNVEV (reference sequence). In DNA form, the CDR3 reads TGTGCCAGCAGTACCCGGGACAGGGCTGGATCACCCCTCCACTTT. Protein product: CASSTRDRAGSPLHF.

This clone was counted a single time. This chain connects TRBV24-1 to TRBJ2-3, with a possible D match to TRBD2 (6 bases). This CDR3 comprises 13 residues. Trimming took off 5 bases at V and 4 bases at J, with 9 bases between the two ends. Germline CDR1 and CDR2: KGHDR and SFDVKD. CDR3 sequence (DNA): TGTGCCACCAGTGGGGGGGTGCCAGATACGCAGTATTTT. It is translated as CATSGGVPDTQYF.

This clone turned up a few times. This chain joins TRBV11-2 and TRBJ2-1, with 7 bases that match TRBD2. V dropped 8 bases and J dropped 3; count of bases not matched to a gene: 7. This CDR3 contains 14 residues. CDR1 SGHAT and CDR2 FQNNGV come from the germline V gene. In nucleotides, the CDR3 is TGTGCCAGCTCTGACGGGGGGAACTACAATGAGCAGTTCTTC. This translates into CASSDGGNYNEQFF.

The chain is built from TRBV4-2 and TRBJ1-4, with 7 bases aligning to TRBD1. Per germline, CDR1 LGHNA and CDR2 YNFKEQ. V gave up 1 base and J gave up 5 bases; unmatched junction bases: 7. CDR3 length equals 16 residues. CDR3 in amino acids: CASSQAAGQNNEKLFF. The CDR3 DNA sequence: TGTGCCAGCAGCCAAGCCGCGGGACAGAACAATGAAAAACTGTTTTTT.

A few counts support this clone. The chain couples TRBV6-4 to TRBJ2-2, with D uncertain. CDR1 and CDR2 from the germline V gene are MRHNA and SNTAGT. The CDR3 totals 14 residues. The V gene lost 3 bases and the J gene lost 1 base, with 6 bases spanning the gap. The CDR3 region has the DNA TGTGCCAGCAGTGATTCCGGGAACACCGGGGAGCTGTTTTTT. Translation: CASSDSGNTGELFF.

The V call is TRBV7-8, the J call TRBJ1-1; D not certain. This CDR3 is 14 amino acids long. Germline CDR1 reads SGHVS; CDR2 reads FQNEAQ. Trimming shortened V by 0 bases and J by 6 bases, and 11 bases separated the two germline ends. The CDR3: CASSLAWATPEAFF. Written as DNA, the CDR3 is TGTGCCAGCAGCTTAGCGTGGGCCACCCCTGAAGCTTTCTTT.

The CDR3 spells CASSVGLAGYTDTQYF. Written as DNA, the CDR3 is TGTGCCAGTAGTGTGGGACTAGCGGGTTACACAGATACGCAGTATTTT. The chain links TRBV19 to TRBJ2-3, with 12 bases aligning to TRBD2. The trim removed 5 bases at V and 2 bases at J, leaving 5 bases unmatched. Germline V gene data show CDR1 as LNHDA and CDR2 as SQIVND (reference sequence). The CDR3 extends over 16 amino acids.

This chain's CDR3 is CASSTRGGEAFF. The CDR3 DNA follows: TGTGCCAGCAGCACTCGCGGAGGTGAAGCTTTCTTT. The V call is TRBV28, the J call TRBJ1-1, with D unresolved. The CDR3 spans 12 residues. Germline V gene sequence: CDR1 MDHEN, CDR2 SYDVKM. Trimming cost V 6 bases and J 7 bases, with 12 bases left between them.

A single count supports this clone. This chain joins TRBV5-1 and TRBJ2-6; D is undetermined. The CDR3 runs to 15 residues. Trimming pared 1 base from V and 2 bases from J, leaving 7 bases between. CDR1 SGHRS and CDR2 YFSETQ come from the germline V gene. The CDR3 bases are TGCGCCAGCAGCTTGTACAAAACTGGGGCCAACGTCCTGACTTTC. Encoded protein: CASSLYKTGANVLTF.

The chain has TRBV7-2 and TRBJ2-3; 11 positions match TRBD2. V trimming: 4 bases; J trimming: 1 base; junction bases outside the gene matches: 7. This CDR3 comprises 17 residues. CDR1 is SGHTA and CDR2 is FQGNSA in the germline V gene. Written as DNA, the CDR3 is TGTGCCAGCAGCTCCCGACTAGCGGGGCCCCGCACAGATACGCAGTATTTT. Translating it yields CASSSRLAGPRTDTQYF.

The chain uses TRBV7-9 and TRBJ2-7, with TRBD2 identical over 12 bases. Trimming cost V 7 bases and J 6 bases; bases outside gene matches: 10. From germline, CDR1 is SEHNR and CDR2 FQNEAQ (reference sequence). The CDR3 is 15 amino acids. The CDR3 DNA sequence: TGTGCCAGCACCCTCCTAGCGGGAGGGCCCTTCGAGCAGTACTTC. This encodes CASTLLAGGPFEQYF.

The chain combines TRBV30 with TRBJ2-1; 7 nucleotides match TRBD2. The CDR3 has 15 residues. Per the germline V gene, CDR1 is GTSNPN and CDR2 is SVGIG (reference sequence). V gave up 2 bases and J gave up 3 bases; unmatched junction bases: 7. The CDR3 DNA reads TGTGCCTGGAGTATCTTCGCGGGAGTCTACAATGAGCAGTTCTTC. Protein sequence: CAWSIFAGVYNEQFF.